Given below is one T cell receptor (beta chain) in context. Its matching antigen is unknown. The sample belongs to a study of shared clonotypes between healthy human individuals. V was trimmed by 8 bases and J by 7 bases, leaving 21 bases between them. The CDR3 has 14 amino acids. Germline V gives CDR1 SNHLY, CDR2 FYNNEI. Broader study findings: Among donors, clonotype sharing was expected to be affected by sequencing depth.

The run depth of the assay was deep. Repertoires were generated with immunoSEQ multiplex PCR, while TCRdb's copy carries only in-frame clones and drops some. The table shows some 2.4 million clones, with 80% to 95% occurring only once. The sequence came from a man in his late teens or twenties in good health. Some clones in this sample may be carry-over from other donors' samples. Sequenced material: naive CD4+ T cells from PBMCs. This sample's subset: CD45RA+ positively selected. The chain joins TRBV2 to TRBJ2-7; TRBD1 is a possible D gene (6 bases). CDR3 sequence reads: CASALTGTTREQYF. The CDR3, as DNA: TGTGCCAGCGCCCTGACCGGGACAACGAGGGAGCAGTACTTC. Full variable domain (missing parts from reference TRBV2 and TRBJ2-7): EPEVTQTPSHQVTQMGQEVILRCVPISNHLYFYWYRQILGQKVEFLVSFYNNEISEKSEIFDDQFSVERPDGSNFTLKIRSTKLEDSAMYFCASALTGTTREQYFGPGTRLTVT.